What follows describes a single TCR beta chain. Antigen: not known. Sequencing used immunoSEQ multiplex PCR; TCRdb keeps in-frame clones, though not all of them. The sample lists under 70,000 clones, 70% to 90% occurring once. Looked up from germline, CDR1 is SGHAT and CDR2 is FQNNGV. This CDR3 comprises 14 residues. V dropped 5 bases and J dropped 1; count of bases not matched to a gene: 2. These data are taken from a study of OX40 agonist ivuxolimab in advanced cancers. Study-level background: Each dose-escalation patient presented with hepatocellular carcinoma, melanoma, renal cell or head and neck cancer. Three patients had partial responses: one hepatocellular carcinoma, two cutaneous melanoma.

Study-wide results and caveats: Clonal expansion by week 6 occurred in CD4+ and CD8+ blood T cells (at 0.1 to 3.0 mg/kg). In the expanded peripheral T cells, antigen specificity was never determined.

The sequencing here drew on CD4+ or CD8+ T cells sorted from blood, taken in a trial of the OX40 agonist ivuxolimab. The TCR sequence derives from an adult with an advanced solid tumor such as melanoma, head and neck, liver or kidney cancer. The chain recombines TRBV11-2 with TRBJ2-3, with 8 nucleotides matching TRBD1. The CDR3 sequence is CASSPDRGTDTQYF. CDR3 bases: TGTGCCAGCAGCCCGGACAGGGGCACAGATACGCAGTATTTT.